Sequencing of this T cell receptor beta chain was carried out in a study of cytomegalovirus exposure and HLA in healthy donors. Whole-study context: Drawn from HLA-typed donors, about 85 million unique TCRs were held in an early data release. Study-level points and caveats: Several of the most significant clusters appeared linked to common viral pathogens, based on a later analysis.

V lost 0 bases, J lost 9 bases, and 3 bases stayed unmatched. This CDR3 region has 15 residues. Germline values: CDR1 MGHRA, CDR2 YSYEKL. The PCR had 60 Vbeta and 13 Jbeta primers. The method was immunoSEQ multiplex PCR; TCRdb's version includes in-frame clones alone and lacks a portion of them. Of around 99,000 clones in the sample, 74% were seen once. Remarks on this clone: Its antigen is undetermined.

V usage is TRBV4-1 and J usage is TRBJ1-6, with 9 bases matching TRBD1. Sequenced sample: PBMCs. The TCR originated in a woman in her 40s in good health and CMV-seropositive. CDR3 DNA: TGCGCCAGCAGCCAAGAGACAGGGGGATCTTCACCCCTCCACTTT. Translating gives CASSQETGGSSPLHF.